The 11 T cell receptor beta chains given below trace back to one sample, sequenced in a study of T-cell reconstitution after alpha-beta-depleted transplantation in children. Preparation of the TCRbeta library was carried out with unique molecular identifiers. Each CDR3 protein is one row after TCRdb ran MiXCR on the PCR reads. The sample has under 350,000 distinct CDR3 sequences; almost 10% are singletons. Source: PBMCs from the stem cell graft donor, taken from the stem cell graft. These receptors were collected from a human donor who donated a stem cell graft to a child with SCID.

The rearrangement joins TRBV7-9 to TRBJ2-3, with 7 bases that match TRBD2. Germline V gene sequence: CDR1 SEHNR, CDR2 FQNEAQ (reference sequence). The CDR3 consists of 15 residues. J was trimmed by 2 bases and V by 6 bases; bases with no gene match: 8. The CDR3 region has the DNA TGTGCCAGCAGTTTCGGGACTACCTACACAGATACGCAGTATTTT. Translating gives CASSFGTTYTDTQYF.

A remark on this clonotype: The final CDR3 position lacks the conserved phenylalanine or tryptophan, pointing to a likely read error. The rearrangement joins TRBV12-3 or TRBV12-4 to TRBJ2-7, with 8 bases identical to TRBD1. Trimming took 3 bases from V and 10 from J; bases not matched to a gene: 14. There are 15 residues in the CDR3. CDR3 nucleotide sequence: TGTGCCAGCAGTTTTCGCCCAGGGACAGGCCCTTCTCAGTACTCC. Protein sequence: CASSFRPGTGPSQYS.

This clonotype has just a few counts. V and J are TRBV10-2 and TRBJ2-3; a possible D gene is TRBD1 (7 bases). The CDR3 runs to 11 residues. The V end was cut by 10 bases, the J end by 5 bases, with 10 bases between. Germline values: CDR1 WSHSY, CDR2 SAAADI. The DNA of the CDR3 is TGCGCCACGCAGGGGGGAGATACGCAGTATTTT. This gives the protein CATQGGDTQYF.

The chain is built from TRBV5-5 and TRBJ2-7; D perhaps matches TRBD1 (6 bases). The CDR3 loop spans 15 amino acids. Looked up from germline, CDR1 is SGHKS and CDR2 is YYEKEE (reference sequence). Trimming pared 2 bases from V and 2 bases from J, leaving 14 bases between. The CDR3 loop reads CASSLRDTFTYEQYF. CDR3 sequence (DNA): TGTGCCAGCAGCTTAAGGGACACATTCACCTACGAGCAGTACTTC.

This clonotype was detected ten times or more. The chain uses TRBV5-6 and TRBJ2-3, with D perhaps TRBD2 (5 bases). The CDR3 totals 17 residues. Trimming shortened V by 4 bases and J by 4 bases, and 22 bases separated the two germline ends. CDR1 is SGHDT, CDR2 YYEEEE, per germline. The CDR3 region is CASSDTRTGWVPDTQYF. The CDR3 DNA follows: TGTGCCAGCAGCGACACCCGGACGGGGTGGGTTCCAGATACGCAGTATTTT. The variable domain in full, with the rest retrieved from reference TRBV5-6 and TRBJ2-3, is DAGVTQSPTHLIKTRGQQVTLRCSPKSGHDTVSWYQQALGQGPQFIFQYYEEEERQRGNFPDRFSGHQFPNYSSELNVNALLLGDSALYLCASSDTRTGWVPDTQYFGPGTRLTVL.

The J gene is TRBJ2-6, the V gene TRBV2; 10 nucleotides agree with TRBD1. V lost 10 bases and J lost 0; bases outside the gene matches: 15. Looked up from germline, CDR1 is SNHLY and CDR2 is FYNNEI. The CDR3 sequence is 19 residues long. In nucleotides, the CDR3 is TGTGCCATCTGGGACAGGGGTAGGGTACTCACCTCTGGGGCCAACGTCCTGACTTTC. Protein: CAIWDRGRVLTSGANVLTF.

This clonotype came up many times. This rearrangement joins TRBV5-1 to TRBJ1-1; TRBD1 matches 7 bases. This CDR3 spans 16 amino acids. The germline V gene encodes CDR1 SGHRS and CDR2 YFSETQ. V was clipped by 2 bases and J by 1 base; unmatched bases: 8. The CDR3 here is CASSLTLDRRNTEAFF. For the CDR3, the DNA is TGCGCCAGCAGCTTAACCCTGGACAGGCGGAACACTGAAGCTTTCTTT.

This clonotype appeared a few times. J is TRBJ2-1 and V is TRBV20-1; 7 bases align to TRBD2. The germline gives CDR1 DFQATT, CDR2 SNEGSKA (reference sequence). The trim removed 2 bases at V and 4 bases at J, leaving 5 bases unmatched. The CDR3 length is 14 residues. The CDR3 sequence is CSARFAGDYNEQFF. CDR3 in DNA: TGCAGTGCTAGATTCGCGGGGGATTACAATGAGCAGTTCTTC.

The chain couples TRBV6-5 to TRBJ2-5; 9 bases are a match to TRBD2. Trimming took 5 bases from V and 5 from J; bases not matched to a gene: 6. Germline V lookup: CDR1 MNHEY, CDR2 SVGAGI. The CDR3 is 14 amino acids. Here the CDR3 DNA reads TGTGCCAGCAGTCACCCCGGACTAGCGGAGACCCAGTACTTC. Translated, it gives CASSHPGLAETQYF.

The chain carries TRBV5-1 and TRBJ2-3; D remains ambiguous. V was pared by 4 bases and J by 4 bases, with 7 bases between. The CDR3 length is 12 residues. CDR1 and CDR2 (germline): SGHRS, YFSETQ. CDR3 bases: TGCGCCAGCAGCGGTACTTCAGATACGCAGTATTTT. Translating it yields CASSGTSDTQYF.

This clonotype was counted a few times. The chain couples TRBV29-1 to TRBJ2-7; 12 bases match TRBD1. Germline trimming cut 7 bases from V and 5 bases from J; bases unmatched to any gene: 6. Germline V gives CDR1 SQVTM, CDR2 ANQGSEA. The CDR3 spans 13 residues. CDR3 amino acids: CSATGTGGNEQYF. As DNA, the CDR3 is TGCAGCGCGACCGGGACAGGGGGCAACGAGCAGTACTTC.